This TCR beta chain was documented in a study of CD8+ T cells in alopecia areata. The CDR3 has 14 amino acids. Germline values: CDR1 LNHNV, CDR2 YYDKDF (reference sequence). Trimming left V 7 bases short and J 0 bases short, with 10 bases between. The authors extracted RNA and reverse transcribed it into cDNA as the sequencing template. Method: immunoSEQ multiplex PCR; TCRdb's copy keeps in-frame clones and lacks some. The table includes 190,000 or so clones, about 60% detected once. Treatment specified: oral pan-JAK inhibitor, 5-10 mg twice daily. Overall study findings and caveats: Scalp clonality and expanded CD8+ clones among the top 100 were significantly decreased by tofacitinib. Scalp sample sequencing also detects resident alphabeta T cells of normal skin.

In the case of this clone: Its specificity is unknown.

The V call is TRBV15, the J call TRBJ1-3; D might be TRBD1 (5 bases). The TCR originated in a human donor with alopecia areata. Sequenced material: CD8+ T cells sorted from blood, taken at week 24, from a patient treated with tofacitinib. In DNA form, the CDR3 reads TGTGCCACCAACGACGACAGCTCTGGAAACACCATATATTTT. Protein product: CATNDDSSGNTIYF.